This entry is about one TCR beta chain. The antigen remains undetermined. This sample was included in a study of T-cell memory formation after mild COVID-19. CDR1 and CDR2 from the germline V gene are LGHDT and YNNKEL (reference sequence). V was clipped by 0 bases and J by 8 bases, with 13 bases between them. There are 14 residues in the CDR3. Study-level results: For second-wave clones that peaked at day 37, SARS-CoV-2 specificity went unverified.

TCRdb used MiXCR to reprocess the 5' RACE reads, holding one entry per CDR3 protein. Found here are approximately 450,000 distinct CDR3 sequences, over 15% of them singletons; the top ten hold roughly 12%. This TCR was recovered from an adult woman who had mild COVID-19 (a few samples of this study predate the infection). Cell type and time point are not known. The V call is TRBV3-1, the J call TRBJ1-1, with D possibly matching TRBD1 (5 bases). The sample taken for sequencing was PBMCs or a T cell subset sorted from them (not recorded which). The CDR3 region is CASSQEAGPGEAFF. The CDR3 DNA is TGTGCCAGCAGCCAAGAGGCAGGGCCAGGAGAAGCTTTCTTT.